This T cell receptor (beta chain) was recorded in a study of shared clonotypes between healthy human individuals (TCRdb year 2020). For the wider study: A few men and a couple of women, aged 18 to 49 years, made up the cohort. Per donor, three plates each were used for CD4 naive and CD4 memory, two for CD8 naive, and one for CD8 memory. To estimate repertoire size and how much clonotypes are shared between individuals, the study performed deep sequencing of blood TCR repertoires from a handful of healthy adults. To increase sequencing depth and limit assay-specific biases, different laboratories used diverse techniques to prepare libraries and sequence TCR repertoires. Leukapheresis yielded between about 0.94 and 8.9 billion PBMCs per donor. Study-level results and caveats: Because the study included only a small number of donors, the genetic and exposure-history diversity represented was limited. Sampling was limited to blood, and TCR repertoires in tissue likely differ from TCR repertoires in blood. Rarefaction of sorted-subset datasets indicated incomplete sequencing despite the large sequencing depth. Sharing across a few donors was observed for 4.5% to 6.5% of naive CD4, 3.5% of naive CD8, about 2.5% of memory CD4, and around 0.4% of memory CD8 clonotypes. Based on pairwise subsampling, the degree of clonotype sharing among donors was expected to be affected by sequencing depth. Compared with non-shared clonotypes, the clonotypes found in all four sorted-subset donors had higher generation probabilities. Estimated clonotype richness was generally larger for naive than for memory subsets.

Comment on this clone: Its binding antigen is unknown. No base quality information exists; no much larger clone differs at one position.

From the cysteine up to the phenylalanine, the CDR3 has a length of 16 residues. Only the CDR3 DNA stays, 48 bases, in frame from base 1. Compared with germline, V lacks 5 bases and J lacks 7 bases; bases without a gene match: 15. CDR1 and CDR2, per the germline V gene (reference sequence), are MNHEY and SMNVEV. Using the deep immunoSEQ assay, multiplex PCR amplified TCR CDR3 regions from genomic DNA. For each cell subset, the extracted genomic DNA was distributed evenly across all wells of several immunoSEQ 96-well plates, and each plate served as one replicate. Each replicate PCR for sorted subsets received about 200 ng genomic DNA, equal to about 30,000 T cell genomes. Purified libraries were quantified with a Qubit 3.0 fluorometer, sized on a Bioanalyzer 2100, and re-quantified with the KAPA Library Quantification kit. Every immunoSEQ 96-well plate was sequenced on a separate single-read 150-cycle Illumina NextSeq 550 flow cell. As for the original processing: The immunoSEQ output contained only junctional sequences without quality scores, so filtering could not match that applied to full-length reads. To assign V/J genes and CDR3, sequences were annotated against IMGT germline references using PyIR, a Python wrapper for IgBLAST v1.9. Any read was removed if the V/J assignment was weak (E-value above 1e-6), the CDR3 was missing, or the read contained stop codons, out-of-frame junctions, or ambiguous translated residues. V3J clonotypes were defined by identical inferred V gene, J gene, and CDR3 amino acid sequence. Percentage overlap between repertoires was computed as shared unique clonotypes divided by the size of the smaller repertoire. Richness of each repertoire was evaluated using RTK rarefaction, the Chao1 estimator, and Recon v2.1 estimates of unobserved clonotypes. OLGA was used to compute generation probabilities for all TCRbeta clonotypes that the gDNA method yielded from a handful of donors. Entries here come from immuneACCESS through TCRdb and include only in-frame sequences with V and J called. Some clones fail to appear in such tables; in the studies checked, an unresolved V gene covers under half of the shortfall, and the cause of the remainder is unknown. That table supplies the V and J calls and clone size; D and trimming were determined from the DNA. The sample contains roughly 850,000 clones, about 96% of them found a single time. The ten largest account for 0.2% to 0.25% of the sample.

For the CD8 naive samples, CD45RO-negative cells were positively selected for CCR7, yielding a CD45RA+CCR7+ population from which TemRA cells were excluded. Healthy HIV-negative adults with no recently reported acute infections or vaccinations were included as donors. Only Caucasian adults living in Nashville, Tennessee, USA were represented among the donors. After blood collection by leukapheresis, PBMCs were isolated using Ficoll-Histopaque density gradient centrifugation and then cryopreserved in the vapor phase of liquid nitrogen. Analytical flow cytometry was used to check the purity and quantity of every magnetically sorted T cell population. Genomic DNA was isolated from each sorted fraction and quantified by UV absorbance on a Nanodrop 2000c.

Recombination linked TRBV27 to TRBJ2-5, with 8 junctional bases fitting TRBD2. The receptor comes from a man aged 25 to 40 in good health. The specimen was naive CD8+ T cells sorted from blood. The sample's cell subset or site label, in plain terms: CD45RA+CCR7+. Here the CDR3 is given as CASSALIVAGRGTQYF. DNA sequence: TGTGCCAGCAGTGCCCTTATAGTAGCGGGACGGGGGACCCAGTACTTC.